This paragraph covers one T cell receptor beta chain sequence. Its specificity is unknown. Researchers ran the PCR with 60 Vbeta and 13 Jbeta primers. Profiling relied on immunoSEQ multiplex PCR, and the TCRdb table lists in-frame clones only, not all of them. The table lists about 130,000 clones. The data were obtained in a study of cytomegalovirus exposure and HLA in healthy donors. Study outcomes and limitations: Earlier analysis looked at TCR beta V segments, and most were productive about 90% or about 30% of the time. Clonal expansion was found to be greater in HLA-associated TCR beta chains than in equally common others in a later analysis.

V was cut by 3 bases and J by 3 bases, with 13 bases left in between. The CDR3 is made up of 15 amino acids. From germline, CDR1 is SNHLY and CDR2 FYNNEI. The sequence was obtained from a woman in her thirties or forties in good health and CMV-seropositive. This chain links TRBV2 with TRBJ2-3, with D possibly matching TRBD2 (7 bases). Sequencing was carried out using PBMCs. The CDR3: CASSEGGRPTDTQYF. Here the CDR3 DNA reads TGTGCCAGCAGTGAGGGGGGGCGCCCGACAGATACGCAGTATTTT.